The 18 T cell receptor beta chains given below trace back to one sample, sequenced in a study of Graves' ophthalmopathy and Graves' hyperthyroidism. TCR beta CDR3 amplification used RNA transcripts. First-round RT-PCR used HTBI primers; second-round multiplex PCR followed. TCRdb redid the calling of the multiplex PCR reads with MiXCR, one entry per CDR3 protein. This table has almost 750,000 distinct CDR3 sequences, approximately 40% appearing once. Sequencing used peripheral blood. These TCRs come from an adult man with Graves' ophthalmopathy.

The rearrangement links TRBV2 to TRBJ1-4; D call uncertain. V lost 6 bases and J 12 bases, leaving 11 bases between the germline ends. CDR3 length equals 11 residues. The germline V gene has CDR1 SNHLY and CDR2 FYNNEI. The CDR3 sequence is CASRESKELFF. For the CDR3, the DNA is TGTGCCAGCAGGGAATCTAAGGAACTGTTTTTT.

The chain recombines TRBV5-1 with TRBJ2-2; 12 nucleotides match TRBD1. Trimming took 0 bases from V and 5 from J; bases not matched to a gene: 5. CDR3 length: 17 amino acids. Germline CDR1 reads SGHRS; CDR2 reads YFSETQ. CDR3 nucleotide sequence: TGCGCCAGCAGCTTGGCGGGGACAGGGGGCCTAACCGGGGAGCTGTTTTTT. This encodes CASSLAGTGGLTGELFF. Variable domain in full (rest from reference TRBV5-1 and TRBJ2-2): KAGVTQTPRYLIKTRGQQVTLSCSPISGHRSVSWYQQTPGQGLQFLFEYFSETQRNKGNFPGRFSGRQFSNSRSEMNVSTLELGDSALYLCASSLAGTGGLTGELFFGEGSRLTVL.

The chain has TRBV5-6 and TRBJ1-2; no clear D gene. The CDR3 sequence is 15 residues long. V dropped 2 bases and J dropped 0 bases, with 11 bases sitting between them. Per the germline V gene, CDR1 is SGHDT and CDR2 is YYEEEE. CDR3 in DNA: TGTGCCAGCAGCTTACTAAGGGCCTCTAACTATGGCTACACCTTC. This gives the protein CASSLLRASNYGYTF.

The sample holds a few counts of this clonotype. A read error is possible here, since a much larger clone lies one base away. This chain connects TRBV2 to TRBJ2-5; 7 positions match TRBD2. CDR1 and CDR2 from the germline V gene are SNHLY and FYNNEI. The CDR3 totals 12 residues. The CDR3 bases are TGTGCCAGCACTAGCGGTCAAGAGACCCAGTGCTTC. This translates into CASTSGQETQCF.

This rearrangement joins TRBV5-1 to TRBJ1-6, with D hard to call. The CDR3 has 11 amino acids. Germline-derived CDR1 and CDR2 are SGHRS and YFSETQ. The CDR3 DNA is TGCGCGCGGGAGGGTGATTCACCCCTCCACTTT. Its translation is CAREGDSPLHF. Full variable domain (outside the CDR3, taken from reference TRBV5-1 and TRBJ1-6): KAGVTQTPRYLIKTRGQQVTLSCSPISGHRSVSWYQQTPGQGLQFLFEYFSETQRNKGNFPGRFSGRQFSNSRSEMNVSTLELGDSALYLCAREGDSPLHFGNGTRLTVT.

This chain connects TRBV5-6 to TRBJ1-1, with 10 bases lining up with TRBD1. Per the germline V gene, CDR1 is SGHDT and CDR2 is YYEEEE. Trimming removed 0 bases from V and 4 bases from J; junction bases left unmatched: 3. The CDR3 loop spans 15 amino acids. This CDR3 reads CASSLVRTGGTEAFF. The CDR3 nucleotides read TGTGCCAGCAGCTTGGTACGGACAGGGGGCACTGAAGCTTTCTTT.

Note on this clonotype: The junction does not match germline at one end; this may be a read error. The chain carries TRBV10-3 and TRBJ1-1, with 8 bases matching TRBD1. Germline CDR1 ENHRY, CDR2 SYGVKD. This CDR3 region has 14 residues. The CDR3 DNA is TGTGCCAGCAGTGCTTCCGGGACAGGATCCTTCGCTTTCTTT. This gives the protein CASSASGTGSFAFF.

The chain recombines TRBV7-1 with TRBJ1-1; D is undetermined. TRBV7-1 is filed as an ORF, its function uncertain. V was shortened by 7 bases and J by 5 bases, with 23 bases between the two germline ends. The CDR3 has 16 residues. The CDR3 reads CASICSMDRGVTEAFF. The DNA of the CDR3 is TGTGCCAGCATCTGCAGTATGGATCGCGGTGTAACTGAAGCTTTCTTT.

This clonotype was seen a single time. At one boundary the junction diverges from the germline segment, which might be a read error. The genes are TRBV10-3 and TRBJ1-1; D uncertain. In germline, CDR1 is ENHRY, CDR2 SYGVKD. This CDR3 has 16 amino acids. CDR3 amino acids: CASSRFGGGMNTEAFF. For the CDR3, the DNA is TGTGCCAGCAGTCGATTTGGCGGAGGGATGAACACTGAAGCTTTCTTT.

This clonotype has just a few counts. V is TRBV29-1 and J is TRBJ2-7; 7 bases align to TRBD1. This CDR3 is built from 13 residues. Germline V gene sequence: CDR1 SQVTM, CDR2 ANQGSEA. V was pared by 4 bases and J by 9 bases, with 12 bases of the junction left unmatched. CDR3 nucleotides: TGCAGCGTTGGCGACAGGGATGGGGACGGGCAGTACTTC. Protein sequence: CSVGDRDGDGQYF.

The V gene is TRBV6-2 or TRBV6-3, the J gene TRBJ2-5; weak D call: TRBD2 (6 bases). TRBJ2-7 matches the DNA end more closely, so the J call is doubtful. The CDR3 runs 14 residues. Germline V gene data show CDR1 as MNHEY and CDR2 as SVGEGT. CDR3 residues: CASRVTGLTYEQYF. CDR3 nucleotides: TGTGCCAGCAGAGTTACCGGACTAACCTACGAGCAGTACTTC.

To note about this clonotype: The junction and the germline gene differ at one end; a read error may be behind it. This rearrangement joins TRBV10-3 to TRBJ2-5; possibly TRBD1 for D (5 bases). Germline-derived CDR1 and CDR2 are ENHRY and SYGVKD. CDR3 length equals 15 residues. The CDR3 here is CASSKQSTGWETQYF. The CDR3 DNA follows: TGTGCCAGCAGTAAACAGTCCACAGGTTGGGAGACCCAGTACTTC.

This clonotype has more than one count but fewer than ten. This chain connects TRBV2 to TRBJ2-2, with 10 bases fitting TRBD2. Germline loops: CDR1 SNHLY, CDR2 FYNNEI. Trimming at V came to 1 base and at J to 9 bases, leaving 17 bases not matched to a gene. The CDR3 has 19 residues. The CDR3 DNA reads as TGTGCCAGCAGTGAAGGGGAGCTAAACCCTAGCGGGAGTTCTCGGGAGCTGTTTTTT. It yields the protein CASSEGELNPSGSSRELFF.

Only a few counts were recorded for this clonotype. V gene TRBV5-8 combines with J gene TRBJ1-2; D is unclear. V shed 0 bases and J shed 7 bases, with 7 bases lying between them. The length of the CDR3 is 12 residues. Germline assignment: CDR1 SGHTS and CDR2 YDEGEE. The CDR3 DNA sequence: TGTGCCAGCAGCTTGGACCAGCGTGGCTACACCTTC. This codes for CASSLDQRGYTF.

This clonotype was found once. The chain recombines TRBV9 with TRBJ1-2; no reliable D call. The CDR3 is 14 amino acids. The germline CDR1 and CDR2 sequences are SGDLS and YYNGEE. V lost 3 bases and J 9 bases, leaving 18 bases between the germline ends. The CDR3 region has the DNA TGTGCCAGCAGCGCCCTCGCCGACCCACGGAGCTACACCTTC. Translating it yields CASSALADPRSYTF. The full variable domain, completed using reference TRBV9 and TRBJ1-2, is DSGVTQTPKHLITATGQRVTLRCSPRSGDLSVYWYQQSLDQGLQFLIQYYNGEERAKGNILERFSAQQFPDLHSELNLSSLELGDSALYFCASSALADPRSYTFGSGTRLTVV.

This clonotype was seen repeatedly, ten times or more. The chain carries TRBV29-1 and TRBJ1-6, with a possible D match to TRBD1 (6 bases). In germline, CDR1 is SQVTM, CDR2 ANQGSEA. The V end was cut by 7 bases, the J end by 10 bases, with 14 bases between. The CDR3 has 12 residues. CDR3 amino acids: CSAKDRGSPLHF. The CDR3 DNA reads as TGCAGCGCCAAGGACAGAGGGTCACCCCTCCACTTT. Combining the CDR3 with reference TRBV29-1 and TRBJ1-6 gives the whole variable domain SAVISQKPSRDICQRGTSLTIQCQVDSQVTMMFWYRQQPGQSLTLIATANQGSEATYESGFVIDKFPISRPNLTFSTLTVSNMSPEDSSIYLCSAKDRGSPLHFGNGTRLTVT.

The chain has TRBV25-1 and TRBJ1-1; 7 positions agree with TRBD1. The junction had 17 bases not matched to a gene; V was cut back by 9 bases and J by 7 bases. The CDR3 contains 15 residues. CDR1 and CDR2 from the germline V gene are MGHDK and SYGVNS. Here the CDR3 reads CAREGEGDSLDEAFF. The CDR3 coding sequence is TGTGCCAGGGAGGGCGAGGGGGACAGCCTGGATGAAGCTTTCTTT.

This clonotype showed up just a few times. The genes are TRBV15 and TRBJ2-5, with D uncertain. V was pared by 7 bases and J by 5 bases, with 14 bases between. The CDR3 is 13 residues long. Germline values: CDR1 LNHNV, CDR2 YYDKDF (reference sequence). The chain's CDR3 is CATTESVGETQYF. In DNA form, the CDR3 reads TGTGCCACCACGGAGTCGGTCGGTGAGACCCAGTACTTC.